This T cell receptor (beta chain) was identified in a study of CD8+CD57+ T cells in acquired aplastic anemia (dated by TCRdb to 2016 to 2019). About the investigation overall: On average, sorted CD4+ and CD8+ cells yielded 3.2 ug of extracted DNA, with a range of about 0.17 to 27.4 ug. CD8+CD57+ expansion was defined as frequency above the mean frequency observed in healthy subjects.

Genomic DNA was used as template for profiling of TCR beta VDJ combinations and CDR3 sequences. TCR repertoire sequencing was run on an Illumina HiSeq 2000. The original methods were these. TRBV/TRBJ rearrangement plots, CDR3 size and DJ length profiles, and Simpson's diversity index were used to evaluate the repertoires. The immunodominant clone was defined as the most abundant DNA sequence in deep sequencing data. CDR3 amino acid sequences were screened for sharing across subjects and were compared with published repertoires and the VDJdb database. The raw public reads went through TCRdb reprocessing: fastp at Q25, MiXCR clone calling, in-frame beta chains kept. Duplicate CDR3 protein sequences are folded into a single record with the most common DNA and genes. What appears here as the V and J calls and clone size reflects TCRdb's work, not the paper's. The sample table lists more than 150,000 distinct CDR3 sequences, about 44% of them with a count of one. The leading ten clones occupy 10% to 15% of the sample.

As concerns this clonotype: Its antigen is still unknown. No much larger clonotype is one base removed from it; base qualities were not supplied.

Study-wide findings and limitations: Patients and healthy controls showed no significant difference in CD8+ Simpson's diversity (P=0.060). About 30 CD8+ CDR3 sequences were found in both patients and controls but appeared to be highly expressed in patients and within the immunodominant clones of the patients.

The V end gives up 4 bases and the J end 7 bases, leaving 11 bases in the junction not matched to a gene. The CDR3, from cysteine to phenylalanine, totals 14 residues. The entry retains the CDR3 DNA only, 42 bases that are in frame from base 1. Taken from the germline V gene, the CDR1 and CDR2 loops are SGHRS and YFSETQ. The patients picked for sequencing were ones in whom flow cytometry had shown an expansion of CD8+CD57+ cells. Every patient had a diagnosis of severe acquired aplastic anemia based on International Study of Aplastic Anemia and Agranulocytosis and Camitta criteria. Patients had received no therapy at the time of blood sampling. TCR repertoires of sorted CD4+ and CD8+ blood T cells from severe aplastic anemia patients and healthy subjects were deep-sequenced in the study. In the USA, patient enrollment took place under clinicaltrials.gov protocols 00001620, 01623167, 00001397, 00071045, 00081523 and 00961064. Ficoll-Paque density gradient centrifugation was used to isolate peripheral blood mononuclear cells. Before DNA extraction, CD4+ and CD8+ T cells were sorted with FACS or magnetic beads.

The chain links TRBV5-1 with TRBJ2-7; TRBD2 matches 7 bases in the middle. The source is a human donor with aplastic anemia. The sequencing input was sorted CD4+, CD8+, or CD8+CD57+ T cells (not recorded which) from PBMCs. The bases read TGCGCCAGCAGCCCTTGGGGGAGCGGGACTGAGCAGTACTTC. Translation gives CASSPWGSGTEQYF.